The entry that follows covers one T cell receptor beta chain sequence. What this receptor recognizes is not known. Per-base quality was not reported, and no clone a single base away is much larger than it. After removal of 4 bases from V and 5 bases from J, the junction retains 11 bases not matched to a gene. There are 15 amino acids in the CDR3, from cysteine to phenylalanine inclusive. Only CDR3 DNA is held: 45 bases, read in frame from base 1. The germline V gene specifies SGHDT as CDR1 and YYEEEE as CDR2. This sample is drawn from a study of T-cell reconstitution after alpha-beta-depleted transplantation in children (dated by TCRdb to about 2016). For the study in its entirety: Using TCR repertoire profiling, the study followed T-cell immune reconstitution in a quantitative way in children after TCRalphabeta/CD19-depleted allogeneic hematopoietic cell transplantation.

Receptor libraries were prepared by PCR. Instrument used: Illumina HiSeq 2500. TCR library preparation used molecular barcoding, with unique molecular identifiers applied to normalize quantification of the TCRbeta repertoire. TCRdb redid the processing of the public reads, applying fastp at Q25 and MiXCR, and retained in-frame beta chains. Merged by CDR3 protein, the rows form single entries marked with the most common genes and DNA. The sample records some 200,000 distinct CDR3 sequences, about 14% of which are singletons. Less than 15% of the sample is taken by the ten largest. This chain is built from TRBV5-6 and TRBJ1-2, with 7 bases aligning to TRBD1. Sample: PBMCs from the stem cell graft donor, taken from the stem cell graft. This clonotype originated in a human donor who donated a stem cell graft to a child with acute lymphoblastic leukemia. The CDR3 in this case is CASSLLGQADYGYTF. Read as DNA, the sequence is TGTGCCAGCAGCCTTCTCGGACAGGCTGATTATGGCTACACCTTC.